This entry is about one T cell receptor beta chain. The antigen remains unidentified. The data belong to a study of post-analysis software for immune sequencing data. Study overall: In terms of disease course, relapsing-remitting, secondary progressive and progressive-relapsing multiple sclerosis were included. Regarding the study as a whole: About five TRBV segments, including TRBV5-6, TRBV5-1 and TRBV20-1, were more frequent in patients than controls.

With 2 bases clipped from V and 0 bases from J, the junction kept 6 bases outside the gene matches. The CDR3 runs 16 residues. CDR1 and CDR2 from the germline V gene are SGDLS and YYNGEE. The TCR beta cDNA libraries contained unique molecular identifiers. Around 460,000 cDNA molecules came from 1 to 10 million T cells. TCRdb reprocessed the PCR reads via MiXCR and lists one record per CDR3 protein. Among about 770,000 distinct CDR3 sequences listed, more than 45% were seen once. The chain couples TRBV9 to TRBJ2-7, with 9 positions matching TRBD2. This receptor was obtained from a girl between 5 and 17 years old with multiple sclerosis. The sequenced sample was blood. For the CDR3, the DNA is TGTGCCAGCAGCGTGGGACTAGCTTATGGCTCCTACGAGCAGTACTTC. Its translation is CASSVGLAYGSYEQYF.